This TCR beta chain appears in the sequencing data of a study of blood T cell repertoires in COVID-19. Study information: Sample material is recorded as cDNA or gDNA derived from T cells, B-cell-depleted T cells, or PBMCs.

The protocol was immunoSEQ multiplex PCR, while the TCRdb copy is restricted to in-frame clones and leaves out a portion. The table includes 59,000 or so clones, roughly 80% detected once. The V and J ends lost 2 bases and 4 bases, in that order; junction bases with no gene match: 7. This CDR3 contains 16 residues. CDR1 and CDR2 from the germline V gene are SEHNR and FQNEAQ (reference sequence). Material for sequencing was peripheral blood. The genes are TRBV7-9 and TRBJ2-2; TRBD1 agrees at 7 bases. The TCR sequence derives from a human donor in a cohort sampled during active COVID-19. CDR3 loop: CASSLTGTVGTGELFF. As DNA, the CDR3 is TGTGCCAGCAGCTTAACCGGGACAGTGGGCACCGGGGAGCTGTTTTTT.